Each of the 22 T cell receptor beta chains below was sequenced from the same sample in a study of glioma-infiltrating T cells after dendritic cell vaccination. Time point defined: after dendritic cell vaccination, including at tumor progression/relapse. This table comes from immunoSEQ multiplex PCR, and its TCRdb copy is limited to in-frame clones, with some not included. The sample consists of 70,000 to 95,000 clones, around 86% of them appearing once. The sample consisted of blood, taken after dendritic cell vaccination. The receptors stem from a human donor with glioblastoma.

The chain combines TRBV5-1 with TRBJ2-5; D uncertain. Germline-derived CDR1 and CDR2 are SGHRS and YFSETQ. V lost 2 bases, J lost 5 bases, and 10 bases lay in between. The CDR3 extends over 13 amino acids. The CDR3 DNA reads as TGCGCCAGCAGCTTCCCAGGCCGGGAGACCCAGTACTTC. This codes for CASSFPGRETQYF.

This chain uses TRBV27 with TRBJ2-1; TRBD2 matches at 12 bases. Germline V gives CDR1 MNHEY, CDR2 SMNVEV (reference sequence). The CDR3 covers 17 residues. V was pared by 6 bases and J by 8 bases, with 14 bases of the junction left unmatched. Written as DNA, the CDR3 is TGTGCCAGCAGCCGTACTACTAGCGGGGGGCGTTTCTATGAGCAGTTCTTC. Its protein is CASSRTTSGGRFYEQFF.

Turning to this clone: The junction does not match germline at one end; this may be a read error. Different DNA sequences within this sample yield the same CDR3. The CDR3, as DNA: TGCGCCAGCAGCTTCAGGGGGACAGGGAGGGACGAGCAGTACTTC. This sequence encodes CASSFRGTGRDEQYF. This chain connects TRBV13 to TRBJ2-7, with 9 bases identical to TRBD1. The CDR3 loop spans 15 amino acids. CDR1 is PRHDT and CDR2 is FYEKMQ in the germline V gene (reference sequence).

CDR3 residues: CASRKRLAGELFF. The CDR3 DNA reads TGTGCCAGCCGAAAACGCCTAGCCGGGGAGCTGTTTTTT. The V and J genes are TRBV7-9 and TRBJ2-2, with D hard to call. Germline V gene lookup returns CDR1 SEHNR and CDR2 FQNEAQ (reference sequence). This CDR3 is built from 13 residues. V shed 8 bases and J shed 6 bases, with 13 bases lying between them.

This clone showed up just a few times. The V gene is TRBV6-5, the J gene TRBJ2-3, with TRBD1 matching 7 bases. The CDR3 sequence is 15 residues long. CDR1 is MNHEY and CDR2 is SVGAGI in the germline V gene. V lost 6 bases and J lost 0; bases outside the gene matches: 6. The CDR3 DNA reads as TGTGCCAGCAGCCTCGGACAGGTTAGCACAGATACGCAGTATTTT. Encoded protein: CASSLGQVSTDTQYF.

The chain is built from TRBV15 and TRBJ2-7; TRBD2 matches 12 bases. The CDR3 has 15 residues. With 1 base clipped from V and 3 bases from J, the junction kept 1 base outside the gene matches. Germline V gene data show CDR1 as LNHNV and CDR2 as YYDKDF (reference sequence). DNA for the CDR3: TGTGCCACCAGCAGAGCGACTAGCGGGAGCTACGAGCAGTACTTC. Translating gives CATSRATSGSYEQYF.

This clone was seen more than once but under ten times. The chain joins TRBV5-4 to TRBJ1-1; D gene uncertain. V lost 4 bases and J lost 5, with 6 bases in between. CDR1 and CDR2 (germline): SGHNT, YYREEE (reference sequence). CDR3 length: 11 amino acids. CDR3: CASSHQTEAFF. In nucleotides, the CDR3 is TGTGCCAGCAGCCATCAGACTGAAGCTTTCTTT.

The chain recombines TRBV5-4 with TRBJ1-1; possible D gene TRBD1, 5 bases. Trimming removed 5 bases from V and 6 bases from J, with 17 bases in between. CDR3 length: 14 residues. Germline CDR1 reads SGHNT; CDR2 reads YYREEE (reference sequence). The CDR3 region has the DNA TGTGCCAGCAGTCCGACTCTCCGGGGGGCTGAAGCTTTCTTT. Translation gives CASSPTLRGAEAFF. The complete variable domain, with remaining parts taken from reference TRBV5-4 and TRBJ1-1, reads ETGVTQSPTHLIKTRGQQVTLRCSSQSGHNTVSWYQQALGQGPQFIFQYYREEENGRGNFPPRFSGLQFPNYSSELNVNALELDDSALYLCASSPTLRGAEAFFGQGTRLTVV.

V and J are TRBV7-2 and TRBJ1-2, with TRBD1 matching over 10 bases. Germline V gene data show CDR1 as SGHTA and CDR2 as FQGNSA. With 9 bases clipped from V and 12 bases from J, the junction kept 10 bases outside the gene matches. The CDR3 is 12 amino acids. The CDR3 reads CASTPDRGTHTF. The CDR3 nucleotides are TGTGCCAGTACCCCGGACAGGGGGACCCACACCTTC.

The chain recombines TRBV11-2 with TRBJ1-2, with D possibly TRBD1 on 5 matching bases. The V end was cut by 0 bases, the J end by 5 bases, with 10 bases between. Germline V CDR1 and CDR2: SGHAT, FQNNGV. The CDR3 runs to 14 residues. The CDR3 spells CASSLDQGLYGYTF. The DNA of the CDR3 is TGTGCCAGCAGCTTAGATCAGGGTTTGTATGGCTACACCTTC.

The gene calls are TRBV15 and TRBJ2-2; D possibly corresponds to TRBD1 (5 bases). CDR3 length: 15 residues. Germline V lookup: CDR1 LNHNV, CDR2 YYDKDF (reference sequence). V lost 5 bases and J lost 6, with 16 bases in between. DNA for the CDR3: TGTGCCACCAGCGGGTGGGCCCTCAGGGCCGGGGAGCTGTTTTTT. Translated, it gives CATSGWALRAGELFF. The variable domain in full, completed from reference TRBV15 and TRBJ2-2, reads DAMVIQNPRYQVTQFGKPVTLSCSQTLNHNVMYWYQQKSSQAPKLLFHYYDKDFNNEADTPDNFQSRRPNTSFCFLDIRSPGLGDTAMYLCATSGWALRAGELFFGEGSRLTVL.

This clone occurred once. The J gene is TRBJ2-3, the V gene TRBV5-4, with 8 bases lining up with TRBD2. V lost 4 bases and J lost 3; bases outside the gene matches: 13. Germline V gene lookup returns CDR1 SGHNT and CDR2 YYREEE (reference sequence). The CDR3 is made up of 17 amino acids. CDR3 sequence: CASSPRGAGVGTDTQYF. Written as DNA, the CDR3 is TGTGCCAGCAGCCCGCGGGGGGCGGGGGTAGGGACAGATACGCAGTATTTT.

The gene calls are TRBV5-1 and TRBJ2-7; D might be TRBD2 (6 bases). CDR1 SGHRS and CDR2 YFSETQ come from the germline V gene. CDR3 length equals 15 residues. With 3 bases removed from V and 6 bases from J, the gap between germline ends came to 19 bases. The DNA for the CDR3 is TGCGCCAGCAGCTACCGGCCGGGACTCCCCTCCGAGCAGTACTTC. This encodes CASSYRPGLPSEQYF.

The chain couples TRBV11-2 to TRBJ1-2; D call uncertain. Trimming took off 1 base at V and 5 bases at J, with 8 bases between the two ends. Looked up from germline, CDR1 is SGHAT and CDR2 is FQNNGV. CDR3 length: 13 residues. As DNA, the CDR3 is TGTGCCAGCAGCTTAGGAACTACTTATGGCTACACCTTC. This sequence encodes CASSLGTTYGYTF.

On this clone itself: A junction end diverges from the germline sequence, so it may reflect a read error. V gene TRBV18 combines with J gene TRBJ1-1; D not resolved. The CDR3 totals 13 residues. CDR1 is KGHSH, CDR2 LQKENI, per germline. CDR3 region: CASSPTQAERGVF. The CDR3 DNA follows: TGTGCCAGCTCACCAACGCAGGCCGAACGCGGGGTATTT. The variable domain in full, completed from reference TRBV18 and TRBJ1-1, reads NAGVMQNPRHLVRRRGQEARLRCSPMKGHSHVYWYRQLPEEGLKFMVYLQKENIIDESGMPKERFSAEFPKEGPSILRIQQVVRGDSAAYFCASSPTQAERGVFGQGTRLTVV.

V is TRBV5-1 and J is TRBJ1-4, with D maybe TRBD1 (6 bases). Germline V gene sequence: CDR1 SGHRS, CDR2 YFSETQ. This CDR3 comprises 14 residues. V shed 3 bases and J shed 6 bases, with 12 bases lying between them. The CDR3 DNA reads as TGCGCCAGCAGCTCCACAGGGAGAGATGAAAAACTGTTTTTT. This gives the protein CASSSTGRDEKLFF. Looking up the rest from reference TRBV5-1 and TRBJ1-4 gives the full variable domain: KAGVTQTPRYLIKTRGQQVTLSCSPISGHRSVSWYQQTPGQGLQFLFEYFSETQRNKGNFPGRFSGRQFSNSRSEMNVSTLELGDSALYLCASSSTGRDEKLFFGSGTQLSVL.

The rearrangement joins TRBV4-1 to TRBJ1-1; D may be TRBD1 (6 bases). From germline, CDR1 is MGHRA and CDR2 YSYEKL. The V gene lost 4 bases and the J gene lost 5 bases, with 17 bases spanning the gap. The CDR3 totals 15 residues. Here the CDR3 DNA reads TGCGCCAGCAGCCTAGGGGGGGAGGGGAGTACTGAAGCTTTCTTT. Amino acid sequence: CASSLGGEGSTEAFF.

This clone showed up just once. V usage is TRBV30 and J usage is TRBJ1-6, with 7 bases fitting TRBD1. With 1 base clipped from V and 5 bases from J, the junction kept 5 bases outside the gene matches. The germline V gene encodes CDR1 GTSNPN and CDR2 SVGIG (reference sequence). This CDR3 region has 15 residues. DNA of the CDR3: TGTGCCTGGAGTGGACAGGGAAGGAATAATTCACCCCTCCACTTT. The encoded protein is CAWSGQGRNNSPLHF.

The chain links TRBV5-1 to TRBJ2-3; 13 bases agree with TRBD2. After removal of 4 bases from V and 6 bases from J, the junction contained 5 bases not matched to a gene. Per the germline V gene, CDR1 is SGHRS and CDR2 is YFSETQ. This CDR3 region has 15 residues. CDR3 region: CASSRTSGGGDTQYF. In nucleotides, the CDR3 is TGCGCCAGCAGCAGAACTAGCGGGGGGGGTGATACGCAGTATTTT. Using reference TRBV5-1 and TRBJ2-3 for the parts outside the CDR3, the full variable domain is KAGVTQTPRYLIKTRGQQVTLSCSPISGHRSVSWYQQTPGQGLQFLFEYFSETQRNKGNFPGRFSGRQFSNSRSEMNVSTLELGDSALYLCASSRTSGGGDTQYFGPGTRLTVL.

CDR3 in amino acids: CASSYRTGSYNEQFF. The CDR3 DNA follows: TGTGCCAGCAGCTATCGGACAGGCTCCTACAATGAGCAGTTCTTC. V gene TRBV7-7 combines with J gene TRBJ2-1; 7 nucleotides match TRBD1. Trimming cost V 4 bases and J 0 bases; bases outside gene matches: 3. CDR3 length equals 15 residues. CDR1 and CDR2 (germline): SSHAT, FNYEAQ (reference sequence).

As regards this clone: Different DNA sequences within this sample yield the same CDR3. The V and J genes are TRBV6-5 and TRBJ1-5; D call uncertain. The CDR3 consists of 15 residues. The V and J ends lost 0 bases and 5 bases respectively, with 11 bases between them. Looked up from germline, CDR1 is MNHEY and CDR2 is SVGAGI. CDR3 amino acids: CASSYSWTGDQPQHF. The CDR3 DNA is TGTGCCAGCAGTTACTCCTGGACTGGAGATCAGCCCCAGCATTTT.

The chain uses TRBV5-1 and TRBJ2-5, with 12 bases fitting TRBD2. This CDR3 region has 16 residues. Germline-derived CDR1 and CDR2 are SGHRS and YFSETQ. V lost 5 bases and J lost 5; bases outside the gene matches: 10. DNA of the CDR3: TGCGCCAGCAGGCCCGGGACTAGCGGGTTAGGGGAGACCCAGTACTTC. Protein product: CASRPGTSGLGETQYF.